Below, 2 T cell receptor beta chains from the same sample are listed, as sequenced in a study of spatial heterogeneity in lung cancer. TCRdb reprocessed the 5' RACE reads via MiXCR and lists one record per CDR3 protein. The repertoire holds around 110,000 distinct CDR3 sequences, with 12% as singletons. Time point noted: blood at routine non-recurrence follow-up after resection. No cells were sorted before sequencing. The whole RNA sequenced was extracted from tumor, nontumor lung or frozen PBMC. This material consisted of PBMCs, taken at follow-up. The receptors come from a male donor with early-stage non-small cell lung cancer.

This clonotype was observed a few times. This chain links TRBV12-3 or TRBV12-4 with TRBJ2-6; 7 bases line up with TRBD1. This CDR3 spans 15 amino acids. The junction had 1 base not matched to a gene; V was cut back by 3 bases and J by 2 bases. The CDR3 sequence is CASSFQGAGANVLTF. The CDR3 region has the DNA TGTGCCAGCAGTTTCCAGGGGGCTGGGGCCAACGTCCTGACTTTC.

The table lists this clonotype with many counts. The chain recombines TRBV28 with TRBJ2-3, with D possibly being TRBD2 (5 bases). The CDR3 extends over 12 amino acids. Germline values: CDR1 MDHEN, CDR2 SYDVKM. Between the trimmed V and J ends, which lost 6 bases and 4 bases, there was a span of 8 bases. For the CDR3, the DNA is TGTGCCAGCAGCCGCGGGTCAGATACGCAGTATTTT. Encoded protein: CASSRGSDTQYF. The complete variable domain, with remaining parts taken from reference TRBV28 and TRBJ2-3, reads DVKVTQSSRYLVKRTGEKVFLECVQDMDHENMFWYRQDPGLGLRLIYFSYDVKMKEKGDIPEGYSVSREKKERFSLILESASTNQTSMYLCASSRGSDTQYFGPGTRLTVL.